The 3 T cell receptor beta chains below come from one sample, sequenced in a study of T cell responses to AZD1222 COVID-19 vaccine. Libraries were prepared by immunoSEQ multiplex PCR; TCRdb keeps only in-frame clonotypes and omits some of them. Here the sample spans some 170,000 clones, more than 80% being singletons. The sequences come from peripheral blood, collected on day 0 of AZD1222 vaccination. The source is an adult in good health.

V usage is TRBV29-1 and J usage is TRBJ2-7; 10 positions agree with TRBD1. Trimming at V came to 2 bases and at J to 4 bases, leaving 2 bases not matched to a gene. The CDR3 consists of 13 residues. In germline, CDR1 is SQVTM, CDR2 ANQGSEA. In nucleotides, the CDR3 is TGCAGCGTTGAAAGGGACAGGGGATACGAGCAGTACTTC. Translating gives CSVERDRGYEQYF.

This chain uses TRBV15 with TRBJ2-7; 7 bases match TRBD1. CDR1 and CDR2 (germline): LNHNV, YYDKDF (reference sequence). CDR3 size: 14 residues. J gave up 6 bases and V 1 base, and 6 bases lay outside the gene matches. CDR3 nucleotide sequence: TGTGCCACCAGCAGAGCATCCACAGGGGTCGAGCAGTACTTC. Translating it yields CATSRASTGVEQYF.

The chain combines TRBV5-6 with TRBJ2-7; D is uncertain. Looked up from germline, CDR1 is SGHDT and CDR2 is YYEEEE. This CDR3 has 13 residues. V was trimmed by 0 bases and J by 6 bases, leaving 10 bases between them. The CDR3 reads CASSLGTVSEQYF. The CDR3 bases are TGTGCCAGCAGCTTGGGGACGGTGAGCGAGCAGTACTTC.